The 13 T cell receptor beta chains reported below all come from one sample, sequenced in a study of cytomegalovirus exposure and HLA in healthy donors. Both 60 Vbeta primers and 13 Jbeta primers went into the PCR. Method: immunoSEQ multiplex PCR; TCRdb's copy keeps in-frame clones and lacks some. The sample carries 100,000 to 150,000 clones, 80% to 85% recorded once. Material for sequencing was PBMCs. The source of these receptors is a man aged 18 to 29 in good health and CMV-seronegative.

The chain has TRBV7-9 and TRBJ2-1, with D perhaps TRBD2 (6 bases). The V gene lost 4 bases and the J gene lost 15 bases, with 13 bases spanning the gap. This CDR3 spans 11 amino acids. Germline V gives CDR1 SEHNR, CDR2 FQNEAQ (reference sequence). In DNA, the CDR3 is TGTGCCAGCAGCTGGGGGGATCTTGGGTTCTTC. Protein sequence: CASSWGDLGFF.

This chain joins TRBV7-9 and TRBJ1-1; TRBD1 agrees at 7 bases. This CDR3 spans 15 amino acids. J gave up 1 base and V 5 bases, and 7 bases lay outside the gene matches. Per germline, CDR1 SEHNR and CDR2 FQNEAQ (reference sequence). The CDR3 nucleotides are TGTGCCAGCAGCACCCGGGACAGTTCGAACACTGAAGCTTTCTTT. As protein: CASSTRDSSNTEAFF.

The rearrangement uses TRBV7-2 and TRBJ1-2, with TRBD1 matching over 7 bases. The germline V gene has CDR1 SGHTA and CDR2 FQGNSA. V lost 1 base and J lost 4; bases outside the gene matches: 9. The CDR3 spans 16 residues. DNA of the CDR3: TGTGCCAGCAGCTTAGGCGGGACAGCAGAAAGCTATGGCTACACCTTC. It codes for CASSLGGTAESYGYTF.

This clone was seen only a few times. J is TRBJ2-1 and V is TRBV7-6; a possible D gene is TRBD2 (7 bases). Trimming left V 2 bases short and J 6 bases short, with 23 bases between. In germline, CDR1 is SGHVS, CDR2 FNYEAQ. CDR3 length: 18 amino acids. This chain's CDR3 is CASSLLGEGRGGSNEQFF. CDR3 DNA sequence: TGTGCCAGCAGCTTACTTGGAGAGGGCAGGGGAGGGAGCAATGAGCAGTTCTTC. Full variable domain (missing parts from reference TRBV7-6 and TRBJ2-1): GAGVSQSPRYKVTKRGQDVALRCDPISGHVSLYWYRQALGQGPEFLTYFNYEAQQDKSGLPNDRFSAERPEGSISTLTIQRTEQRDSAMYRCASSLLGEGRGGSNEQFFGPGTRLTVL.

The gene calls are TRBV2 and TRBJ1-4; D remains unclear. This CDR3 is 15 amino acids long. Germline V gene sequence: CDR1 SNHLY, CDR2 FYNNEI. V lost 6 bases, J lost 3 bases, and 14 bases lay in between. For the CDR3, the DNA is TGTGCCAGCAGGGATTCGGCCGCGGCTAATGAAAAACTGTTTTTT. Its protein product is CASRDSAAANEKLFF.

The chain links TRBV5-1 to TRBJ2-5; 7 nucleotides match TRBD2. The J segment lost 0 bases and the V segment lost 7 bases, leaving 9 bases of the junction unmatched. In germline, CDR1 is SGHRS, CDR2 YFSETQ. CDR3 length equals 15 residues. This CDR3 reads CASGRGVGYQETQYF. The CDR3 DNA is TGCGCCAGCGGTCGGGGGGTAGGGTACCAAGAGACCCAGTACTTC.

This chain links TRBV14 with TRBJ1-1; no clear D gene. Germline V CDR1 and CDR2: SGHDN, FVKESK. Trimming took 4 bases from V and 4 from J, leaving 7 bases between them. The CDR3 spans 12 residues. The CDR3 region has the DNA TGTGCCAGCAGCCGCCGAGGCACTGAAGCTTTCTTT. Its translation: CASSRRGTEAFF.

V usage is TRBV4-3 and J usage is TRBJ2-1, with D possibly matching TRBD1 (5 bases). CDR1 is LGHNA, CDR2 YSLEER, per germline. With 6 bases removed from V and 5 bases from J, the gap between germline ends came to 20 bases. The CDR3 is 16 residues long. The CDR3 nucleotides are TGCGCCAGCAGTCACCCAGAGGCAGGGTGGAACAATGAGCAGTTCTTC. It translates to CASSHPEAGWNNEQFF.

CDR3 loop: CASSIGQVGNQPQHF. The CDR3 DNA reads as TGTGCCAGTAGTATTGGACAGGTAGGAAATCAGCCCCAGCATTTT. The chain uses TRBV19 and TRBJ1-5, with 7 positions matching TRBD1. The CDR3 runs 15 residues. Germline V gene data show CDR1 as LNHDA and CDR2 as SQIVND (reference sequence). The V and J ends lost 3 bases and 4 bases, in that order; junction bases with no gene match: 6.

The J gene is TRBJ2-1, the V gene TRBV29-1; a weak D match, TRBD2 (5 bases). V gave up 2 bases and J gave up 0 bases, with 14 bases separating them. CDR3 length equals 16 residues. Germline V CDR1 and CDR2: SQVTM, ANQGSEA. The CDR3 loop is CSVESRNGSSYNEQFF. CDR3 sequence (DNA): TGCAGCGTTGAATCCCGGAATGGGAGCTCCTACAATGAGCAGTTCTTC.

The chain links TRBV5-1 to TRBJ1-1, with D unclear. Trimming cost V 4 bases and J 0 bases, with 13 bases left between them. The CDR3 extends over 15 amino acids. Germline V gene data show CDR1 as SGHRS and CDR2 as YFSETQ. The CDR3 spells CASSPGGYMNTEAFF. The CDR3 DNA follows: TGCGCCAGCAGCCCAGGAGGGTACATGAACACTGAAGCTTTCTTT.

The V gene is TRBV2, the J gene TRBJ2-7; TRBD1 agrees at 10 bases. The CDR3 is made up of 13 amino acids. The V gene's germline CDR1 is SNHLY and CDR2 FYNNEI. The V and J ends lost 8 bases and 6 bases, in that order; junction bases with no gene match: 7. In DNA form, the CDR3 reads TGTGCCAGCCGAAGGACAGGGGGTGGCGAGCAGTACTTC. The encoded protein is CASRRTGGGEQYF.

The chain combines TRBV6-1 with TRBJ2-5; D may be TRBD2 (5 bases). Germline V CDR1 and CDR2: MNHNS, SASEGT. V was pared by 4 bases and J by 4 bases, with 16 bases between. This CDR3 comprises 15 residues. The CDR3 sequence is CASSGAGSRRETQYF. The CDR3 bases are TGTGCCAGCAGTGGCGCGGGTTCGCGCCGAGAGACCCAGTACTTC.